This T cell receptor beta chain was identified during a study of cytomegalovirus exposure and HLA in healthy donors. Looking at the study overall: The approximately 120 validation repertoires used the same platform as the roughly 670 first-cohort repertoires, a later analysis reported.

Sequencing used immunoSEQ multiplex PCR; TCRdb keeps in-frame clones, though not all of them. The table records 150,000 to 200,000 clones, 85% of them present only once. Study-level findings and limits: Reports showed the classifier diagnosing cytomegalovirus status with high specificity and sensitivity.

Regarding this clone: What it binds is not known.

Germline trimming cut 3 bases from V and 6 bases from J; bases unmatched to any gene: 2. The CDR3 is 13 residues long. Germline lookup yields CDR1 SGHKS and CDR2 YYEKEE (reference sequence). This receptor was identified in a man in his late teens or twenties in good health and CMV-seropositive. The sample consisted of PBMCs. The rearrangement uses TRBV5-5 and TRBJ2-7; 11 nucleotides align to TRBD1. CDR3 protein: CASSWGTGGEQYF. In DNA, the CDR3 is TGTGCCAGCAGCTGGGGGACAGGGGGCGAGCAGTACTTC.